These 27 T cell receptor beta chains came from one sample sequenced in a study of beta chain features in type 1 diabetes. Reverse transcribing all isolated RNA meant expressed TCRB transcripts were sequenced. Sequencing used immunoSEQ multiplex PCR; TCRdb keeps in-frame clones, though not all of them. The table shows hundreds of thousands of clones, with over 12% occurring only once. Notes on the study in general: Shortening of TCRB CDR3s, moderate but significant, appeared in all four CD4+ subsets of Type 1 diabetes patients.

These receptors are not linked to any known antigen. Sequenced input: naive CD4+ T cells from blood. These receptors originate from a man aged 18 to 30 with type 1 diabetes.

In its sample, this clone was seen a few times. The chain links TRBV28 to TRBJ2-1; TRBD1 aligns across 11 bases. V was pared by 4 bases and J by 4 bases, with 6 bases of the junction left unmatched. Per germline, CDR1 MDHEN and CDR2 SYDVKM. The CDR3 consists of 16 residues. The CDR3, as DNA: TGTGCCAGCAGTTCCCAGGACAGGGGGCTTTACAATGAGCAGTTCTTC. As protein: CASSSQDRGLYNEQFF.

This clone was observed a handful of times. The chain joins TRBV15 to TRBJ1-5, with D tentatively TRBD1 (5 bases). CDR3 length: 18 residues. V was shortened by 1 base and J by 6 bases, with 22 bases between the two germline ends. CDR1 is LNHNV and CDR2 is YYDKDF in the germline V gene (reference sequence). The CDR3 DNA reads as TGTGCCACCAGCAGAGCCCTCGCGGGGGTGAGAAGGGGTCAGCCCCAGCATTTT. This gives the protein CATSRALAGVRRGQPQHF. The variable domain in full, completed from reference TRBV15 and TRBJ1-5, reads DAMVIQNPRYQVTQFGKPVTLSCSQTLNHNVMYWYQQKSSQAPKLLFHYYDKDFNNEADTPDNFQSRRPNTSFCFLDIRSPGLGDTAMYLCATSRALAGVRRGQPQHFGDGTRLSIL.

This clone was seen more than once but under ten times. The chain employs TRBV6-6 and TRBJ2-3; D call uncertain. The CDR3 consists of 13 residues. Germline CDR1 MNHNY, CDR2 SVGAGI (reference sequence). V lost 4 bases to trimming and J lost 2 bases, with 7 bases between them. The CDR3 loop reads CASSSRVTDTQYF. CDR3 DNA sequence: TGTGCCAGCAGTTCTCGGGTCACAGATACGCAGTATTTT.

CDR3 region: CASSPPSGELFF. The CDR3 DNA follows: TGTGCCAGCAGCCCTCCTAGCGGGGAGCTGTTTTTT. The V call is TRBV11-3, the J call TRBJ2-2; no clear D gene. CDR3 length: 12 amino acids. The V end was cut by 5 bases, the J end by 7 bases, with 8 bases between. Germline lookup yields CDR1 SGHNT and CDR2 YENEEA.

The V gene is TRBV7-2, the J gene TRBJ2-3; 12 bases are shared with TRBD2. The CDR3 extends over 18 amino acids. Germline trimming cut 5 bases from V and 5 bases from J; bases unmatched to any gene: 14. Germline CDR1 SGHTA, CDR2 FQGNSA. CDR3 in DNA: TGTGCCAGCAGCACCACCCGGCGGCTAGCGGGGGGGCGAGATACGCAGTATTTT. Translation gives CASSTTRRLAGGRDTQYF.

This clone was counted only a few times. V is TRBV30 and J is TRBJ2-1; 11 nucleotides match TRBD2. There are 19 residues in the CDR3. Germline assignment: CDR1 GTSNPN and CDR2 SVGIG (reference sequence). Germline trimming cut 4 bases from V and 3 bases from J; bases unmatched to any gene: 17. CDR3 protein: CAWKDETSGSSSIYNEQFF. CDR3 DNA sequence: TGTGCCTGGAAAGATGAAACTAGCGGGAGTAGTTCGATCTACAATGAGCAGTTCTTC.

This clone has only a few counts. V usage is TRBV29-1 and J usage is TRBJ1-1; 8 bases are a match to TRBD1. Germline CDR1 reads SQVTM; CDR2 reads ANQGSEA. V gave up 6 bases and J gave up 4 bases; unmatched junction bases: 7. The CDR3 totals 13 residues. This chain's CDR3 is CSVSYRGFTEAFF. CDR3 bases: TGCAGCGTGTCATACAGGGGGTTCACTGAAGCTTTCTTT.

This chain joins TRBV30 and TRBJ2-7; D gene ambiguous. Germline V gene data show CDR1 as GTSNPN and CDR2 as SVGIG (reference sequence). The CDR3 contains 13 residues. Trimming cost V 4 bases and J 4 bases, with 14 bases left between them. The CDR3 DNA reads as TGTGCCTGGAATTATAACAGATGGTACGAGCAGTACTTC. Translating gives CAWNYNRWYEQYF.

This chain uses TRBV7-2 with TRBJ2-7; no clear D. V lost 0 bases to trimming and J lost 2 bases, with 8 bases between them. Per the germline V gene, CDR1 is SGHTA and CDR2 is FQGNSA. This CDR3 region has 14 residues. The CDR3 here is CASSLAGSPYEQYF. CDR3 in DNA: TGTGCCAGCAGCTTAGCCGGGTCCCCCTACGAGCAGTACTTC.

This clone was detected only a few times. The genes are TRBV4-1 and TRBJ1-4; D is unresolved. The ends were cut back, 3 bases at V and 4 bases at J, with 18 bases in the middle. This CDR3 comprises 17 residues. Germline-derived CDR1 and CDR2 are MGHRA and YSYEKL. The CDR3 loop is CASSHSNQRGDNEKLFF. CDR3 DNA: TGCGCCAGCAGCCACTCTAACCAGCGGGGTGATAATGAAAAACTGTTTTTT.

This clone was observed a few times. The rearrangement links TRBV19 to TRBJ2-1; tentatively, D is TRBD1 (6 bases). The V end was cut by 6 bases, the J end by 3 bases, with 15 bases between. In germline, CDR1 is LNHDA, CDR2 SQIVND (reference sequence). The CDR3 covers 15 residues. CDR3 protein: CASRPYRDNYNEQFF. In DNA form, the CDR3 reads TGTGCCAGTAGACCTTATCGGGACAACTACAATGAGCAGTTCTTC. The whole variable domain, filled in from reference TRBV19 and TRBJ2-1, reads DGGITQSPKYLFRKEGQNVTLSCEQNLNHDAMYWYRQDPGQGLRLIYYSQIVNDFQKGDIAEGYSVSREKKESFPLTVTSAQKNPTAFYLCASRPYRDNYNEQFFGPGTRLTVL.

This clone has only a few counts. The chain combines TRBV20-1 with TRBJ1-2, with 7 bases lining up with TRBD1. Trimming took 6 bases from V and 5 from J; bases not matched to a gene: 3. The CDR3 consists of 11 residues. Germline V lookup: CDR1 DFQATT, CDR2 SNEGSKA (reference sequence). The CDR3 DNA reads as TGCAGTGCGCCGACAGGGTATGGCTACACCTTC. Protein product: CSAPTGYGYTF.

V is TRBV15 and J is TRBJ1-4, with 7 bases aligning to TRBD1. V shed 1 base, J shed 8 bases, and the junction held 7 bases outside the gene matches. Germline CDR1 LNHNV, CDR2 YYDKDF (reference sequence). The CDR3 spans 15 residues. The CDR3 spells CATSRVGGQMEKLFF. The DNA of the CDR3 is TGTGCCACCAGCAGAGTAGGGGGACAGATGGAAAAACTGTTTTTT.

The chain joins TRBV10-2 to TRBJ2-3, with 7 bases aligning to TRBD1. Germline trimming cut 7 bases from V and 0 bases from J; bases unmatched to any gene: 13. The CDR3 loop spans 17 amino acids. CDR1 WSHSY and CDR2 SAAADI come from the germline V gene. CDR3 nucleotides: TGCGCCAGCAACCCCGGGACAGCAGATACTAGCACAGATACGCAGTATTTT. The encoded protein is CASNPGTADTSTDTQYF.

V is TRBV29-1 and J is TRBJ2-1, with TRBD1 identical over 11 bases. The CDR3 runs 14 residues. Trimming at V came to 1 base and at J to 9 bases, leaving 5 bases not matched to a gene. CDR1 and CDR2 (germline): SQVTM, ANQGSEA. CDR3 protein: CSVEGTGGGSEQFF. In DNA, the CDR3 is TGCAGCGTTGAAGGGACAGGGGGCGGGAGTGAGCAGTTCTTC.

This clone was detected a few times. J is TRBJ2-3 and V is TRBV2, with 10 bases identical to TRBD2. The CDR3 has 14 residues. After removal of 5 bases from V and 2 bases from J, the junction contained 1 base not matched to a gene. CDR1 is SNHLY, CDR2 FYNNEI, per germline. The CDR3 reads CASSSGRDTDTQYF. CDR3 nucleotide sequence: TGTGCCAGCAGTAGCGGGAGGGACACAGATACGCAGTATTTT.

This clone was detected only a few times. The CDR3 DNA is TGTGCCAGCAGCCGTTCTCTAGCGGGAGGACGTAACAATGAGCAGTTCTTC. It yields the protein CASSRSLAGGRNNEQFF. This sequence joins TRBV4-2 and TRBJ2-1; 11 bases align to TRBD2. Germline loops: CDR1 LGHNA, CDR2 YNFKEQ. The CDR3 sequence is 17 residues long. Trimming took 4 bases from V and 5 from J; bases not matched to a gene: 10.

The V call is TRBV9, the J call TRBJ1-2; 7 bases agree with TRBD1. CDR3 length equals 14 residues. Germline trimming cut 4 bases from V and 4 bases from J; bases unmatched to any gene: 7. Germline values: CDR1 SGDLS, CDR2 YYNGEE. The CDR3: CASSQGTASYGYTF. The CDR3 DNA follows: TGTGCCAGCAGCCAAGGGACAGCCTCCTATGGCTACACCTTC.

V is TRBV28 and J is TRBJ2-3; 10 nucleotides align to TRBD2. The CDR3 is made up of 15 amino acids. The V and J ends lost 6 bases and 1 base, in that order; junction bases with no gene match: 4. Germline V lookup: CDR1 MDHEN, CDR2 SYDVKM. The CDR3 DNA sequence: TGTGCCAGCAGCAGTACTAGCGGGGGCACAGATACGCAGTATTTT. Translated, it gives CASSSTSGGTDTQYF. The whole variable domain, remainder taken from reference TRBV28 and TRBJ2-3, is DVKVTQSSRYLVKRTGEKVFLECVQDMDHENMFWYRQDPGLGLRLIYFSYDVKMKEKGDIPEGYSVSREKKERFSLILESASTNQTSMYLCASSSTSGGTDTQYFGPGTRLTVL.

J is TRBJ1-5 and V is TRBV18; 7 positions agree with TRBD1. The germline gives CDR1 KGHSH, CDR2 LQKENI. The CDR3 is 15 residues long. V was pared by 2 bases and J by 2 bases, with 3 bases of the junction left unmatched. In nucleotides, the CDR3 is TGTGCCAGCTCACCATCCACAGGGGGCAATCAGCCCCAGCATTTT. It encodes CASSPSTGGNQPQHF.

The J gene is TRBJ1-2, the V gene TRBV29-1; weak D call: TRBD1 (6 bases). The CDR3 spans 15 residues. V was cut by 4 bases and J by 1 base, with 16 bases left in between. Germline V gene lookup returns CDR1 SQVTM and CDR2 ANQGSEA. The CDR3 coding sequence is TGCAGCGTTGCCCAGGGGCTAATACATAACTATGGCTACACCTTC. As protein: CSVAQGLIHNYGYTF.

This clone was seen a few times. This rearrangement joins TRBV30 to TRBJ2-5, with 7 nucleotides matching TRBD1. The CDR3 length is 13 residues. CDR1 GTSNPN and CDR2 SVGIG come from the germline V gene (reference sequence). The junction had 3 bases not matched to a gene; V was cut back by 3 bases and J by 2 bases. CDR3 protein: CAWSRDRQETQYF. As DNA, the CDR3 is TGTGCCTGGAGCCGGGACAGACAAGAGACCCAGTACTTC.

This clone was counted only a few times. The rearrangement links TRBV13 to TRBJ2-1, with 9 bases lining up with TRBD2. The CDR3 has 15 residues. J lost 0 bases, V lost 9 bases, and 6 bases had no gene match. CDR1 is PRHDT, CDR2 FYEKMQ, per germline (reference sequence). In nucleotides, the CDR3 is TGTGCCAGTCGCCTAGCGGGGTCCTCCTACAATGAGCAGTTCTTC. It yields the protein CASRLAGSSYNEQFF. The full variable domain, in which reference TRBV13 and TRBJ2-1 provide the parts outside the CDR3, is AAGVIQSPRHLIKEKRETATLKCYPIPRHDTVYWYQQGPGQDPQFLISFYEKMQSDKGSIPDRFSAQQFSDYHSELNMSSLELGDSALYFCASRLAGSSYNEQFFGPGTRLTVL.

Written as DNA, the CDR3 is TGCGCCAGCAGCCAAATCGGACTCCCAGGGGACGAGCAGTACTTC. Encoded protein: CASSQIGLPGDEQYF. The genes are TRBV4-1 and TRBJ2-7; a weak D match, TRBD1 (6 bases). V was pared by 2 bases and J by 5 bases, with 16 bases between. This CDR3 has 15 amino acids. The V gene's germline CDR1 is MGHRA and CDR2 YSYEKL.

This chain joins TRBV28 and TRBJ2-5; D might be TRBD2 (5 bases). V shed 7 bases and J shed 2 bases, with 8 bases lying between them. The CDR3 is made up of 12 amino acids. Germline-derived CDR1 and CDR2 are MDHEN and SYDVKM. Here the CDR3 DNA reads TGTGCCAGCATAGGAGGTCAAGAGACCCAGTACTTC. This translates into CASIGGQETQYF.

This clone was found a few times. This chain joins TRBV15 and TRBJ2-5; TRBD2 agrees at 7 bases. This CDR3 spans 17 amino acids. From germline, CDR1 is LNHNV and CDR2 YYDKDF (reference sequence). V shed 0 bases and J 4 bases; nucleotides not matched to a gene: 11. The CDR3 sequence is CATSRDVGSGVGETQYF. CDR3 coding DNA: TGTGCCACCAGCAGAGATGTCGGCAGCGGGGTGGGAGAGACCCAGTACTTC.

V gene TRBV7-9 combines with J gene TRBJ1-5, with D unclear. This CDR3 contains 15 residues. The germline CDR1 and CDR2 sequences are SEHNR and FQNEAQ (reference sequence). With 8 bases removed from V and 6 bases from J, the gap between germline ends came to 20 bases. As DNA, the CDR3 is TGTGCCAGCCTGAGACACGGGAGGGTAGGTCAGCCCCAGCATTTT. This encodes CASLRHGRVGQPQHF.